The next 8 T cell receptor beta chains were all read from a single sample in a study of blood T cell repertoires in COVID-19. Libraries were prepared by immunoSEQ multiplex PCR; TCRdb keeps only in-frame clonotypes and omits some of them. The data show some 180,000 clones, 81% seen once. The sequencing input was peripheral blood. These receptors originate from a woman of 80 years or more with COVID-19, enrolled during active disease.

In DNA, the CDR3 is TGTGCCAGCAGTTGGACGGGACAGGGAGGGGACGAGCAGTACTTC. Translated: CASSWTGQGGDEQYF. This sequence joins TRBV28 and TRBJ2-7, with TRBD1 matching over 9 bases. This CDR3 has 15 residues. V lost 4 bases and J lost 5; bases outside the gene matches: 9. Looked up from germline, CDR1 is MDHEN and CDR2 is SYDVKM.

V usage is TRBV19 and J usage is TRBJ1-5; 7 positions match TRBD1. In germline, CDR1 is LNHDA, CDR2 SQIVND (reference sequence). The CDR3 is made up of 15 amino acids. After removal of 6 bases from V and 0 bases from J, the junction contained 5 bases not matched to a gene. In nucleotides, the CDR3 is TGTGCCAGTAGGCCGAGACAGGGTAGCAATCAGCCCCAGCATTTT. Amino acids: CASRPRQGSNQPQHF.

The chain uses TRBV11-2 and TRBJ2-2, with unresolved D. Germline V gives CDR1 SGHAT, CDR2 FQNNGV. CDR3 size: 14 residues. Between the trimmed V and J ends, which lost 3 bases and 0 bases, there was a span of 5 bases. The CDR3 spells CASSFSANTGELFF. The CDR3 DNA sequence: TGTGCCAGCAGCTTTTCGGCGAACACCGGGGAGCTGTTTTTT.

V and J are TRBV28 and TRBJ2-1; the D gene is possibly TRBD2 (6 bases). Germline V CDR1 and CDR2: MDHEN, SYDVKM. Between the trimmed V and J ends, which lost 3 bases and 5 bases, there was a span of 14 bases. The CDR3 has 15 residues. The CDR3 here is CASSLLTAGNNEQFF. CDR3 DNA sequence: TGTGCCAGCAGTTTGCTGACTGCGGGGAACAATGAGCAGTTCTTC.

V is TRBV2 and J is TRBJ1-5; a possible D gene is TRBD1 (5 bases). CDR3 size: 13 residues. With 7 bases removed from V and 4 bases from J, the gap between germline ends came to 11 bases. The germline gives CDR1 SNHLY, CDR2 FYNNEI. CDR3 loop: CASTKGRNQPQHF. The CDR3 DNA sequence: TGTGCCAGCACCAAGGGGCGGAATCAGCCCCAGCATTTT.

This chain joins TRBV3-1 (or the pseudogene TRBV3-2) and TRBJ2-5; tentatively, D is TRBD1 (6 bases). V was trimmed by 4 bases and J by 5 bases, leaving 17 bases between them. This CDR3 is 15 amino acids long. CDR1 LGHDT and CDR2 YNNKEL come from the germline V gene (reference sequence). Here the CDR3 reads CASSPLRGRGETQYF. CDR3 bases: TGTGCCAGCAGCCCACTCAGGGGCCGAGGGGAGACCCAGTACTTC.

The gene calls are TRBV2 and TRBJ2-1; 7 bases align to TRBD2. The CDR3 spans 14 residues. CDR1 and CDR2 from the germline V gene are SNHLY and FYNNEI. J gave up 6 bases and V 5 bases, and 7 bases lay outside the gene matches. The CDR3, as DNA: TGTGCCAGCAGTTCCCTAGCGGCACCCAATGAGCAGTTCTTC. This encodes CASSSLAAPNEQFF. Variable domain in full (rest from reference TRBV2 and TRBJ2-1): EPEVTQTPSHQVTQMGQEVILRCVPISNHLYFYWYRQILGQKVEFLVSFYNNEISEKSEIFDDQFSVERPDGSNFTLKIRSTKLEDSAMYFCASSSLAAPNEQFFGPGTRLTVL.

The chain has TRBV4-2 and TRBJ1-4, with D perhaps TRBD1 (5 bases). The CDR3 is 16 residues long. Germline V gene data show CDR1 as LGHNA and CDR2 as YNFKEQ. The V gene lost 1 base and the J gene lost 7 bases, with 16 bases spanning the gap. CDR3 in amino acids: CASSQGGGEGVEKLFF. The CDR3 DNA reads TGTGCCAGCAGCCAAGGGGGGGGAGAAGGGGTTGAAAAACTGTTTTTT.